Below, 13 T cell receptor beta chains from the same sample are listed, as sequenced in a study of siplizumab effects on memory and regulatory T cells. The data were produced by immunoSEQ multiplex PCR, yet TCRdb's version contains in-frame clones alone and is incomplete. This table holds tens of thousands of clones, 80% to 95% found once. Sequencing used CD8+ T cells sorted from blood. Receptors were obtained from a human donor in good health.

The V and J genes are TRBV4-1 and TRBJ2-7; TRBD2 aligns across 8 bases. This CDR3 is 15 amino acids long. Germline V lookup: CDR1 MGHRA, CDR2 YSYEKL. Unmatched junction bases numbered 5, after V lost 3 bases and J lost 1 base. The DNA for the CDR3 is TGCGCCAGCAGCCAGGTCGGGGGGGTATCCTACGAGCAGTACTTC. Translating gives CASSQVGGVSYEQYF.

The chain uses TRBV27 and TRBJ1-1; 9 nucleotides agree with TRBD1. V trimming: 3 bases; J trimming: 4 bases; junction bases outside the gene matches: 3. Germline CDR1 and CDR2: MNHEY and SMNVEV (reference sequence). The CDR3 sequence is 14 residues long. The CDR3 DNA sequence: TGTGCCAGCAGTTTCCAGGGACAGGGCACTGAAGCTTTCTTT. The encoded protein is CASSFQGQGTEAFF.

The chain links TRBV5-3 to TRBJ1-5, with D tentatively TRBD1 (6 bases). TRBV5-3 is an ORF, and what it does is uncertain. This CDR3 region has 16 residues. V was cut by 1 base and J by 3 bases, with 14 bases left in between. CDR3 sequence (DNA): TGTGCCAGAAGCTTGAACGGGGGGCGAGTCAATCAGCCCCAGCATTTT. It specifies CARSLNGGRVNQPQHF.

A few counts support this clone. CDR3 sequence: CASSPLGQGYEQYF. In DNA form, the CDR3 reads TGCGCCAGCAGCCCATTAGGACAGGGTTACGAGCAGTACTTC. The chain is built from TRBV4-1 and TRBJ2-7; 8 nucleotides match TRBD1. Germline CDR1 and CDR2: MGHRA and YSYEKL. The CDR3 loop spans 14 amino acids. The V segment lost 4 bases and the J segment 4 bases; nucleotides outside the gene matches: 6.

V gene TRBV5-1 combines with J gene TRBJ1-2; 7 nucleotides line up with TRBD1. CDR3 size: 14 residues. Per germline, CDR1 SGHRS and CDR2 YFSETQ. After removal of 0 bases from V and 4 bases from J, the junction contained 3 bases not matched to a gene. CDR3: CASSLGDSFYGYTF. The CDR3 bases are TGCGCCAGCAGCTTGGGGGACAGTTTCTATGGCTACACCTTC.

The chain is built from TRBV19 and TRBJ2-7, with 9 bases lining up with TRBD2. V lost 3 bases, J lost 6 bases, and 9 bases stayed unmatched. The germline V gene has CDR1 LNHDA and CDR2 SQIVND (reference sequence). The CDR3 runs to 15 residues. The CDR3 coding sequence is TGTGCCAGTAGTATCTCCCTAGCGGGATTTGCCGAGCAGTACTTC. Translated: CASSISLAGFAEQYF.

The rearrangement links TRBV13 to TRBJ2-5; D gene unclear. Trimming took 3 bases from V and 3 from J, leaving 8 bases between them. The length of the CDR3 is 13 residues. Germline V CDR1 and CDR2: PRHDT, FYEKMQ (reference sequence). The CDR3 region has the DNA TGTGCCAGCAGCTTCGGTACAGAAGAGACCCAGTACTTC. Its translation: CASSFGTEETQYF.

The rearrangement joins TRBV5-1 to TRBJ1-1; 9 bases agree with TRBD1. From germline, CDR1 is SGHRS and CDR2 YFSETQ. The CDR3 length is 17 residues. Trimming took 0 bases from V and 2 from J; bases not matched to a gene: 8. CDR3 region: CASSLGWDRASNTEAFF. CDR3 nucleotide sequence: TGCGCCAGCAGCTTGGGATGGGACAGGGCCTCAAACACTGAAGCTTTCTTT.

In this sample, this clone turned up a few times. The rearrangement links TRBV6-5 to TRBJ1-1; weak D call: TRBD1 (6 bases). Germline lookup yields CDR1 MNHEY and CDR2 SVGAGI. The length of the CDR3 is 15 residues. V lost 4 bases to trimming and J lost 8 bases, with 20 bases between them. The CDR3 sequence: CASSSFWGGRAEAFF. For the CDR3, the DNA is TGTGCCAGCAGTTCTTTTTGGGGGGGCCGGGCAGAAGCTTTCTTT.

The J gene is TRBJ2-1, the V gene TRBV7-9; D is perhaps TRBD1 (6 bases). Germline V gives CDR1 SEHNR, CDR2 FQNEAQ (reference sequence). The CDR3 is made up of 13 amino acids. Trimming shortened V by 8 bases and J by 15 bases, and 23 bases separated the two germline ends. CDR3 residues: CASLSDPGAFAFF. For the CDR3, the DNA is TGTGCCAGCCTATCGGATCCAGGGGCTTTTGCGTTCTTC.

The CDR3: CASSQVGAYNEQFF. Written as DNA, the CDR3 is TGTGCCAGCAGCCAGGTTGGGGCATACAATGAGCAGTTCTTC. The chain couples TRBV14 to TRBJ2-1, with a tentative D call TRBD1 (5 bases). Per the germline V gene, CDR1 is SGHDN and CDR2 is FVKESK. V was clipped by 3 bases and J by 4 bases, with 10 bases between them. The CDR3 sequence is 14 residues long.

The chain recombines TRBV4-1 with TRBJ2-7; perhaps TRBD1 as D (6 bases). The CDR3 spans 15 residues. Deletions cut 2 bases from V and 0 bases from J, with 11 bases between. Germline-derived CDR1 and CDR2 are MGHRA and YSYEKL. CDR3 in amino acids: CASSQTTGNSYEQYF. As DNA, the CDR3 is TGCGCCAGCAGCCAAACGACAGGTAACTCCTACGAGCAGTACTTC.

V usage is TRBV7-9 and J usage is TRBJ2-3; D assignment may be TRBD1 or TRBD2 (5 bases each). Trimming took off 5 bases at V and 4 bases at J, with 13 bases between the two ends. The CDR3 spans 14 residues. Germline assignment: CDR1 SEHNR and CDR2 FQNEAQ (reference sequence). The DNA for the CDR3 is TGTGCCAGCAGCAGCCCCTCGGGACCAGATACGCAGTATTTT. Translating it yields CASSSPSGPDTQYF.